The subject of this entry is one T cell receptor (beta chain). Peripheral blood came from all dose cohorts at three timepoints. The data originate from a study of OX40 agonist ivuxolimab in advanced cancers. Study-wide context: In this cohort, patients received ivuxolimab, an agonistic anti-OX40 (CD134) antibody. Ivuxolimab, which patients received intravenously every 2 weeks, was dosed at 0.01 to 10 mg/kg.

Only in-frame clones appear in the TCRdb table, and some are missing; sequencing was by immunoSEQ multiplex PCR. The repertoire holds approximately 89,000 clones, with about 88% as singletons. Trimming shortened V by 1 base and J by 8 bases, and 8 bases separated the two germline ends. The CDR3 length is 13 residues. The germline V gene has CDR1 SGHVS and CDR2 FNYEAQ. The source is an adult with an advanced solid tumor such as melanoma, head and neck, liver or kidney cancer. The sequences come from CD4+ or CD8+ T cells sorted from blood, collected in a trial of the OX40 agonist ivuxolimab. The chain uses TRBV7-6 and TRBJ1-4, with a possible D match to TRBD1 (5 bases). CDR3 sequence: CASSLGGAEKLFF. CDR3 in DNA: TGTGCCAGCAGCTTAGGCGGGGCAGAAAAACTGTTTTTT. The variable domain in full, completed from reference TRBV7-6 and TRBJ1-4, reads GAGVSQSPRYKVTKRGQDVALRCDPISGHVSLYWYRQALGQGPEFLTYFNYEAQQDKSGLPNDRFSAERPEGSISTLTIQRTEQRDSAMYRCASSLGGAEKLFFGSGTQLSVL.